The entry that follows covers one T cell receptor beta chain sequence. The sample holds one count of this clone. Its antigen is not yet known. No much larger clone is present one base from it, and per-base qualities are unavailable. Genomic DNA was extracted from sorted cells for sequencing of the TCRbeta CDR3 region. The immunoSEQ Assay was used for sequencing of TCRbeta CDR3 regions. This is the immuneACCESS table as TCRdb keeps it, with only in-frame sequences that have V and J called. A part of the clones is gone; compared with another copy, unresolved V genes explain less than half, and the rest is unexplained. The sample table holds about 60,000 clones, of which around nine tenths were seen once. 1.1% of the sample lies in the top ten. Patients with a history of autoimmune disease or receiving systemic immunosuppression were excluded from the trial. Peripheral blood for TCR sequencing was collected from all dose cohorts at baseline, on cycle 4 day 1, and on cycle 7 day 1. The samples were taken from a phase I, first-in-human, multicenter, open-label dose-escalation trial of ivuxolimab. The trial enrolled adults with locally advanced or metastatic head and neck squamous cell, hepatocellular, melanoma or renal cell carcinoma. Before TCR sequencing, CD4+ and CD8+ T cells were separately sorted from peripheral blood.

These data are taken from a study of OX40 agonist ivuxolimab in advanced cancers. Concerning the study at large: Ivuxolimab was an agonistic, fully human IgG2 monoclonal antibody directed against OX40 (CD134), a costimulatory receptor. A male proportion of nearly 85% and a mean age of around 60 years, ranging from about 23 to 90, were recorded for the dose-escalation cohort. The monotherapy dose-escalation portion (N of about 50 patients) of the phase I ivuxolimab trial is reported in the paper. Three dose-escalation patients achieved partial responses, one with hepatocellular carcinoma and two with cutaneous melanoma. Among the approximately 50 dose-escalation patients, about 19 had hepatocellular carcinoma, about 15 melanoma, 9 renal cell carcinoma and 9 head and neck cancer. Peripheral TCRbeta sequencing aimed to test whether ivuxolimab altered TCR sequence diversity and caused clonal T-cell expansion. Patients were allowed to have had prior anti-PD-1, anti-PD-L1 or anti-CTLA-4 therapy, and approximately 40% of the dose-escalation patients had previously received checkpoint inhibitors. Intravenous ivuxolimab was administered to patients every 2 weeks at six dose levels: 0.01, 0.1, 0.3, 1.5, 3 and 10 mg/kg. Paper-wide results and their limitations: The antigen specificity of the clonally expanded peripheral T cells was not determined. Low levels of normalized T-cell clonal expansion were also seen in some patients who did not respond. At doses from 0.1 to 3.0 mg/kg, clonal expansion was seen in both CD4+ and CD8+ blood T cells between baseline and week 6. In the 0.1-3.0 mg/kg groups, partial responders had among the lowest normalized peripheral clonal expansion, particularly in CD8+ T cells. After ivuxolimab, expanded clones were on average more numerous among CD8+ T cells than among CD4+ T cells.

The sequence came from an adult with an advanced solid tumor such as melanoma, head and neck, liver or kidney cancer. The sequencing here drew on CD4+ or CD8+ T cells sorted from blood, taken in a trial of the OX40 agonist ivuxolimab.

The CDR3 here reads CAVTGNTYEQYF. DNA sequence: TGTGCCGTGACAGGGAACACCTACGAGCAGTACTTC. This chain joins TRBV28 to TRBJ2-7, with 7 bases matching TRBD1. The CDR3 contains 12 residues, cysteine and phenylalanine counted. The entry retains the CDR3 DNA only, 36 bases that are in frame from base 1. V loses 11 bases at its end and J loses 2 bases; junction bases beyond the gene matches: 6. The germline V gene provides CDR1 MDHEN and CDR2 SYDVKM.